This TCR beta chain was documented in a study of shared clonotypes between healthy human individuals (TCRdb year 2020). About the study as a whole: Three men and a couple of women, aged 18 to 49 years, made up the cohort. Blood TCR repertoires of five healthy adults were deeply sequenced to estimate repertoire size and the extent of clonotype sharing between individuals. To increase sequencing depth and limit assay-specific biases, different laboratories used diverse techniques to prepare libraries and sequence TCR repertoires. Leukapheresis yielded between about 0.94 and 8.9 billion PBMCs per donor.

Using the deep immunoSEQ assay, multiplex PCR amplified TCR CDR3 regions from genomic DNA. Extracted genomic DNA from each cell subset was spread evenly across all wells of several immunoSEQ 96-well plates, with each plate serving as a replicate. For unsorted PBMC, each replicate PCR was loaded with approximately 0.3 ug genomic DNA, equivalent to about 30,000 T cell genomes. Ten immunoSEQ deep assay plates were used to sequence unsorted PBMC genomic DNA. The purified libraries were quantified using a Qubit 3.0 fluorometer, sized with a Bioanalyzer 2100, and then quantified again using the KAPA Library Quantification kit. Every immunoSEQ 96-well plate was sequenced on a dedicated single-read 150-cycle Illumina NextSeq 550 flow cell. The study's processing was this. The immunoSEQ output contained only junctional sequences without quality scores, so filtering could not match that applied to full-length reads. Sequences were annotated with PyIR, a Python wrapper for IgBLAST v1.9, using IMGT germline references to assign V/J genes and CDR3. Any read was removed if the V/J assignment was weak (E-value above 1e-6), the CDR3 was missing, or the read contained stop codons, out-of-frame junctions, or ambiguous translated residues. V3J clonotypes were defined by identical inferred V gene, J gene, and CDR3 amino acid sequence. Percentage overlap between repertoires was computed as shared unique clonotypes divided by the size of the smaller repertoire. Three approaches were used to assess repertoire richness: RTK rarefaction, the Chao1 estimator, and Recon v2.1 estimates of unobserved clonotypes. TCRdb provides this immuneACCESS table in a form limited to in-frame rearrangements. Some clones are lacking; in checked studies, under half of them reflect an unresolved V gene, and why the rest are absent is not known. Clonal size and the V and J genes are those of that table, whereas D and trimming came from the DNA. A total of 450,000 to 500,000 clones appear in this sample, 76% of them only once. The ten largest clonotypes hold approximately 13% of the sample.

Points on this clone: Its antigen is currently not known. The record has no base qualities; no much larger clone is one base away.

The trim is 0 bases for V and 6 bases for J, with a gap of 12 bases between the germline ends. The CDR3 runs 14 residues from the cysteine to the phenylalanine. CDR3 DNA only is kept here, 42 bases in frame from base 1. The germline V gene provides CDR1 SGHDT and CDR2 YYEEEE. Donors were healthy HIV-negative adults with no recently reported acute infections or vaccinations. Only Caucasian adults living in Nashville, Tennessee, USA were represented among the donors. For unsorted samples, some 90 million PBMCs were counted, and genomic DNA was extracted using the QIAamp DNA Blood Mini kit. Blood was obtained by leukapheresis, after which PBMCs were separated by Ficoll-Histopaque density gradient centrifugation and cryopreserved in liquid nitrogen vapor phase. Study-level results and caveats: Sampling was restricted to blood, and TCR repertoires in tissues likely differ from the TCR repertoires found in blood. Based on pairwise subsampling, the degree of clonotype sharing among donors was expected to be affected by sequencing depth. The small number of donors limited the genetic and exposure-history diversity represented.

This clonotype originated in a middle-aged woman in good health. Some clones in this sample may be carry-over from other donors' samples. Recombination linked TRBV5-6 to TRBJ1-1; the D gene is unclear. The specimen was PBMCs. In nucleotide form, the sequence is TGTGCCAGCAGCTTGGGGGAGTCGGGTTCTGAAGCTTTCTTT. Its amino acids are CASSLGESGSEAFF.